The T cell receptor beta chain under discussion was sequenced for a study of blood T cells in healthy people across ages. Study information: Through template switching, about one barcoded beta molecule was captured per two T cells, as measured in model experiments. Study outcomes and limitations: The authors considered diversity estimates from one million T cells to be underestimates. A conclusive naive versus antigen-experienced comparison was prevented by the unsorted PBMCs.

RNA extraction gave at least 5.5 micrograms of total RNA per sample. This clonotype has just a few counts. Its antigen remains unidentified. Per the germline V gene, CDR1 is LGHDT and CDR2 is YNNKEL (reference sequence). CDR3 length equals 14 residues. Between the trimmed V and J ends, which lost 0 bases and 8 bases, there was a span of 13 bases. A second PCR, run for roughly 7 to 11 cycles, used a sample-barcoded 5' primer plus a J-beta primer mix. In TCRdb, the 5' RACE reads were re-called with MiXCR into one record per CDR3 protein. The sample lists 1.5 million to 2 million distinct CDR3 sequences, 49% occurring once.

Sequenced input: blood. This clonotype was obtained from a woman between 40 and 55 years old in good health. J is TRBJ1-2 and V is TRBV3-1; tentative D call: TRBD1 (5 bases). The CDR3 region is CASSQDVYGGGYTF. The DNA of the CDR3 is TGTGCCAGCAGCCAAGACGTGTATGGGGGAGGCTACACCTTC. The full variable domain, rest sourced from reference TRBV3-1 and TRBJ1-2, is DTAVSQTPKYLVTQMGNDKSIKCEQNLGHDTMYWYKQDSKKFLKIMFSYNNKELIINETVPNRFSPKSPDKAHLNLHINSLELGDSAVYFCASSQDVYGGGYTFGSGTRLTVV.